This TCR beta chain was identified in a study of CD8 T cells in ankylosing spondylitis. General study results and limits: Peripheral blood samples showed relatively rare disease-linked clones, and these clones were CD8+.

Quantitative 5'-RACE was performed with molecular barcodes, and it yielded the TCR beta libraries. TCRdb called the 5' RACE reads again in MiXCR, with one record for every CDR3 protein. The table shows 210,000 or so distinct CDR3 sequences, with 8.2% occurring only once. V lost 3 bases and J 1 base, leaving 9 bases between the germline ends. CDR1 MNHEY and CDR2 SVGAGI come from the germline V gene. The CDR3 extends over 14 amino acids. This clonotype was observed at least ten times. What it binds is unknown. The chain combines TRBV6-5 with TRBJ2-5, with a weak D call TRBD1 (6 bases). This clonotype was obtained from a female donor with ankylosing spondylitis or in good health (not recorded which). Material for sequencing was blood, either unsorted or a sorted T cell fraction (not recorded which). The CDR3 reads CASSYGQPQETQYF. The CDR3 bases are TGTGCCAGCAGTTATGGACAGCCCCAAGAGACCCAGTACTTC.